Below are 3 T cell receptor beta chains sequenced from a single sample in a study of OX40 agonist ivuxolimab in advanced cancers. TCRdb keeps only in-frame clones here, not all; method: immunoSEQ multiplex PCR. This repertoire shows about 88,000 clones, around 85% found once; its top ten account for about 0.2%. The source material was CD4+ or CD8+ T cells sorted from blood, sampled in a trial of the OX40 agonist ivuxolimab. These receptors all stem from an adult with an advanced solid tumor such as melanoma, head and neck, liver or kidney cancer.

V gene TRBV2 combines with J gene TRBJ2-3, with TRBD2 matching over 9 bases. Germline loops: CDR1 SNHLY, CDR2 FYNNEI. This CDR3 region has 16 residues. The ends lost 7 bases at V and 4 bases at J; junction bases unmatched: 12. CDR3 sequence: CASKAGGFPRADTQYF. Here the CDR3 DNA reads TGTGCCAGCAAAGCGGGGGGTTTCCCCCGGGCAGATACGCAGTATTTT.

In DNA, the CDR3 is TGTGCCAGCAGTGAAGGCTTCTCCTATAATTCACCCCTCCACTTT. Its protein is CASSEGFSYNSPLHF. The chain is built from TRBV6-1 and TRBJ1-6; no definite D call. The length of the CDR3 is 15 residues. Between the trimmed V and J ends, which lost 1 base and 0 bases, there was a span of 4 bases. The germline gives CDR1 MNHNS, CDR2 SASEGT.

The V call is TRBV5-1, the J call TRBJ2-4; maybe TRBD2 (6 bases). CDR1 is SGHRS and CDR2 is YFSETQ in the germline V gene. Trimming took off 0 bases at V and 4 bases at J, with 8 bases between the two ends. This CDR3 region has 14 residues. In nucleotides, the CDR3 is TGCGCCAGCAGCTTGGAAGGGAGGAAAAACATTCAGTACTTC. Its protein is CASSLEGRKNIQYF.